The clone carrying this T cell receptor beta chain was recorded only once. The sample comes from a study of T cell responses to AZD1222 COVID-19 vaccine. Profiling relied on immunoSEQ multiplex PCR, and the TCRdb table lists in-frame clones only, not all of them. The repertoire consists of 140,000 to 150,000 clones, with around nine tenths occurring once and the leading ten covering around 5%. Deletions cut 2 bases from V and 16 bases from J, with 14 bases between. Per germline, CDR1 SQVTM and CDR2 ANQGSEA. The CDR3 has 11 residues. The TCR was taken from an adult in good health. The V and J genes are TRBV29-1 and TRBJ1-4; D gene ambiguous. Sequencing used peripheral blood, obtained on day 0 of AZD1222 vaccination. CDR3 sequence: CSVEKGGRRFF. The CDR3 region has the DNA TGCAGCGTTGAAAAGGGAGGGCGTCGGTTTTTT.